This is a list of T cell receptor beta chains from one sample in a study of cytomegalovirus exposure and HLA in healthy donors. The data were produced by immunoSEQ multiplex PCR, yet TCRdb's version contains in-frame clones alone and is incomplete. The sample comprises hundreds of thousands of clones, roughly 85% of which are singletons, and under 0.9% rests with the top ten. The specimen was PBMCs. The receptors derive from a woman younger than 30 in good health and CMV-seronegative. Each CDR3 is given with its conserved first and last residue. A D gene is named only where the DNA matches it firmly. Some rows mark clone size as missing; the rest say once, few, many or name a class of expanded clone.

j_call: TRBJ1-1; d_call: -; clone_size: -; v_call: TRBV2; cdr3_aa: CASSEATALELGAFF; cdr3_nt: TGTGCCAGCAGTGAAGCAACAGCCCTCGAGTTAGGAGCTTTCTTT
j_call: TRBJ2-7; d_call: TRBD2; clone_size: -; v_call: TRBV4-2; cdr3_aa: CASSQVGGSSYEQYF; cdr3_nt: TGTGCCAGCAGCCAAGTCGGCGGGAGCTCCTACGAGCAGTACTTC
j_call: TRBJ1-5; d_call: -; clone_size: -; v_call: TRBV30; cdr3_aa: CAWSPGGSGNQPQHF; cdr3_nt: TGTGCCTGGAGTCCCGGGGGTTCGGGCAATCAGCCCCAGCATTTT
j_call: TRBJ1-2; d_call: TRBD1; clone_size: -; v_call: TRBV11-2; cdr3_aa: CASSPDRDYGYTF; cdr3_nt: TGTGCCAGCAGCCCGGACAGGGACTATGGCTACACCTTC
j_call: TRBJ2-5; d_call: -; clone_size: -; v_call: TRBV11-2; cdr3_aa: CASSRNRVGETQYF; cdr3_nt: TGTGCCAGCAGCCGTAACAGGGTTGGAGAGACCCAGTACTTC
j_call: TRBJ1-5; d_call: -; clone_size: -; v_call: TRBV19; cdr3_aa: CASSPRGDYYQPQHF; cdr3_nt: TGTGCCAGTAGCCCAAGGGGGGACTACTATCAGCCCCAGCATTTT
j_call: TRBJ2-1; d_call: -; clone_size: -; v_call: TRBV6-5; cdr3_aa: CASTLGPEWFF; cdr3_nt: TGTGCCAGCACCTTGGGCCCGGAATGGTTCTTC
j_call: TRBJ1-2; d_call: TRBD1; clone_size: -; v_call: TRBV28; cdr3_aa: CASSNSGTERYGYTF; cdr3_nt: TGTGCCAGCAGCAACTCAGGGACAGAGCGCTATGGCTACACCTTC
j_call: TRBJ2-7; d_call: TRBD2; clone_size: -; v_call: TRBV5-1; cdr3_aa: CASSSLPIAGGYEQYF; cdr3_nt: TGCGCCAGCAGCTCCCTACCCATAGCGGGAGGCTACGAGCAGTACTTC
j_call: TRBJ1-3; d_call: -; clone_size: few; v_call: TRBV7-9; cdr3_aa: CASSPRRGNTIYF; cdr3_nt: TGTGCCAGCAGCCCCAGGAGGGGAAACACCATATATTTT
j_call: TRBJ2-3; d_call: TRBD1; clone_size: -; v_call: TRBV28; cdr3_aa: CASSGGQGVFTDTQYF; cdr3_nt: TGTGCCAGCAGTGGGGGACAGGGGGTCTTCACAGATACGCAGTATTTT
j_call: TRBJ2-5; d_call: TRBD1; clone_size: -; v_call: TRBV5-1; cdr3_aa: CASSWTGPPETQYF; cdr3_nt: TGCGCCAGCAGCTGGACAGGGCCCCCAGAGACCCAGTACTTC
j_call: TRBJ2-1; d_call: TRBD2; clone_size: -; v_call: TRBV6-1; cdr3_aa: CASSEAREGEQFF; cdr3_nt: TGTGCCAGCAGTGAAGCGCGGGAGGGCGAGCAGTTCTTC
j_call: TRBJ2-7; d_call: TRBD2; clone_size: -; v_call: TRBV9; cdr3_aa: CASSVGTSATYEQYF; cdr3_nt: TGTGCCAGCAGCGTGGGGACTAGCGCAACCTACGAGCAGTACTTC
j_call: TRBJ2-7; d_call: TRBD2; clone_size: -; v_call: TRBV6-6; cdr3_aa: CASSYLPSGGYEQYF; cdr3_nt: TGTGCCAGCAGTTACTTGCCTAGCGGAGGATACGAGCAGTACTTC
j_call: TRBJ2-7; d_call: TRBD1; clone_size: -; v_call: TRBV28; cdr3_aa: CASSHGQVYEQYF; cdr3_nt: TGTGCCAGCAGTCACGGACAGGTCTACGAGCAGTACTTC
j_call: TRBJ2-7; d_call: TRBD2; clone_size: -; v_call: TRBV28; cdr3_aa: CASSTGLGPYEQYF; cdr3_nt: TGTGCCAGCAGTACGGGACTAGGTCCCTACGAGCAGTACTTC
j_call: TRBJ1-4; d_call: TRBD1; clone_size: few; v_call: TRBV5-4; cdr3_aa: CASSQTGGNEKLFF; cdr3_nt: TGTGCCAGCAGTCAGACAGGGGGCAATGAAAAACTGTTTTTT
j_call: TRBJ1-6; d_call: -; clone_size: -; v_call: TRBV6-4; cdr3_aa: CASSAETANSPLHF; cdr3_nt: TGTGCCAGCAGTGCAGAGACAGCTAATTCACCCCTCCACTTT
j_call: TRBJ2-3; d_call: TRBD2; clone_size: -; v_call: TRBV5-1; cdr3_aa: CASTPGGGSSTDTQYF; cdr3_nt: TGCGCCAGCACCCCGGGGGGGGGATCTAGCACAGATACGCAGTATTTT
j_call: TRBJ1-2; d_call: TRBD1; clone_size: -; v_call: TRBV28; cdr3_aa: CASRSPGTGKAYGYTF; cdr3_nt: TGTGCCAGCAGGTCCCCCGGGACAGGGAAAGCCTATGGCTACACCTTC
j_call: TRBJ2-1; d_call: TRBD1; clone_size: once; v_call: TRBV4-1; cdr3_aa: CASSLYRGSEQFF; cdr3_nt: TGCGCCAGCAGCCTTTACAGGGGCTCTGAGCAGTTCTTC
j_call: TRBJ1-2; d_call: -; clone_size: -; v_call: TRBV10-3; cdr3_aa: CAISAYGRAWVQSNYGYTF; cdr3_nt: TGTGCCATCAGTGCTTATGGCAGGGCTTGGGTTCAATCTAACTATGGCTACACCTTC
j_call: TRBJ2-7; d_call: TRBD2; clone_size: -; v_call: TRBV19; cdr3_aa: CASSIILSGGTYEQYF; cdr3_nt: TGTGCCAGTAGTATTATTCTCAGCGGGGGAACCTACGAGCAGTACTTC
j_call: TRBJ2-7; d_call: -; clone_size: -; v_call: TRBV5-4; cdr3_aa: CASSLGLAFNEQYF; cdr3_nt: TGTGCCAGCAGCTTAGGGCTAGCGTTTAACGAGCAGTACTTC
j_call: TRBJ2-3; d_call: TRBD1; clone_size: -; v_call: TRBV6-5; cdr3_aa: CASRRTGGADTQYF; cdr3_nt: TGTGCCAGCAGGCGGACAGGGGGCGCAGATACGCAGTATTTT
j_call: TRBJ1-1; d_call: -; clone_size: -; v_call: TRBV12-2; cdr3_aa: CARWTANTEAFF; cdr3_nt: TGTGCAAGGTGGACAGCGAACACTGAAGCTTTCTTT
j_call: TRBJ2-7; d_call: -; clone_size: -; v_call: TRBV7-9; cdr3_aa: CASSGLMEASSYEQYF; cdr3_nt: TGTGCCAGCAGCGGGCTCATGGAGGCCAGCTCCTACGAGCAGTACTTC
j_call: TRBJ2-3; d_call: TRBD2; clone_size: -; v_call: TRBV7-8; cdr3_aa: CASTRRGAGVSTDTQYF; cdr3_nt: TGTGCCAGCACCCGAAGGGGAGCGGGAGTAAGCACAGATACGCAGTATTTT
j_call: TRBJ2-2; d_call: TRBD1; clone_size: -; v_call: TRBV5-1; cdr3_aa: CASSPRTGLTGELFF; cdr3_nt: TGCGCCAGCAGCCCTAGGACAGGTTTAACCGGGGAGCTGTTTTTT
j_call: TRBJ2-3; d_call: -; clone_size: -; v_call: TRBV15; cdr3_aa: CATSSPGTLNLADTQYF; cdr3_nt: TGTGCCACCAGCAGCCCCGGGACTTTGAATTTAGCAGATACGCAGTATTTT
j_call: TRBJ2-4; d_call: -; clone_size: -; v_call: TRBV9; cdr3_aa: CASSVGESGKNIQYF; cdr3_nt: TGTGCCAGCAGCGTAGGCGAGTCGGGCAAAAACATTCAGTACTTC
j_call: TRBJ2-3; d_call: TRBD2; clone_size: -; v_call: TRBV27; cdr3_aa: CASSLSWREPTTDTQYF; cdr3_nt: TGTGCCAGCAGTTTATCTTGGCGGGAGCCTACCACAGATACGCAGTATTTT
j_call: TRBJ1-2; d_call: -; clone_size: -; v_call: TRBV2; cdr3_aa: CASSVENLNYGYTF; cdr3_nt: TGTGCCAGCAGTGTGGAGAACCTTAACTATGGCTACACCTTC
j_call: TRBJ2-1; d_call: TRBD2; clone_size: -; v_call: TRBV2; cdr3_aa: CASSGLAGYNEQFF; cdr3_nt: TGTGCCAGCAGTGGATTAGCGGGGTACAATGAGCAGTTCTTC
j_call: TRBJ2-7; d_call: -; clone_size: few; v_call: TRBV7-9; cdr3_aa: CASSFGTGSYEQYF; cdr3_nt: TGTGCCAGCAGCTTCGGAACAGGGAGCTACGAGCAGTACTTC
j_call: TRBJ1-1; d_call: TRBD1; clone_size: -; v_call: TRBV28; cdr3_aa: CASSYRQGGTEAFF; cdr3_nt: TGTGCCAGCAGTTATCGGCAGGGGGGAACTGAAGCTTTCTTT
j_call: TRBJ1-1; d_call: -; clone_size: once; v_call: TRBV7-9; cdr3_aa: CASSDGQNTEAFF; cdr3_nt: TGTGCCAGCAGCGATGGACAAAACACTGAAGCTTTCTTT
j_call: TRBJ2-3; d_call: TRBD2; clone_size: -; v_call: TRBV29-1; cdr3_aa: CSVRRLAGGLGGTDTQYF; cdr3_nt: TGCAGCGTTAGGAGACTAGCGGGAGGCTTAGGAGGCACAGATACGCAGTATTTT
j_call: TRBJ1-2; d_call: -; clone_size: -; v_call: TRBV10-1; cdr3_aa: CASSERGTYGYTF; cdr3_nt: TGCGCCAGCAGTGAAAGGGGCACCTATGGCTACACCTTC
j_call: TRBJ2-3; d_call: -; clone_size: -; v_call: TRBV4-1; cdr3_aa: CASSQQGSGAPSTDTQYF; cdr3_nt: TGCGCCAGCAGCCAGCAGGGGTCCGGGGCCCCTAGCACAGATACGCAGTATTTT
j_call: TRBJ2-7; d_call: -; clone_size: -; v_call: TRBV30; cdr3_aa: CAWSVGRNSYEQYF; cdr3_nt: TGTGCCTGGAGTGTAGGCAGGAACTCCTACGAGCAGTACTTC
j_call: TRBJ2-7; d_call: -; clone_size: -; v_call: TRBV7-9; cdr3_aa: CASSLGLASSYEQYF; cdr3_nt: TGTGCCAGCAGCTTAGGGCTAGCGAGCTCCTACGAGCAGTACTTC
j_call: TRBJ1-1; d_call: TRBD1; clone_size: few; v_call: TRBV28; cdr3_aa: CASSLRTGGTEAFF; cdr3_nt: TGTGCCAGCAGTTTAAGGACAGGGGGCACTGAAGCTTTCTTT
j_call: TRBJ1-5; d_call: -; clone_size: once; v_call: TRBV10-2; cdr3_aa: CAVMRGPGNQPQHF; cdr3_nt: TGCGCCGTTATGCGGGGGCCGGGCAATCAGCCCCAGCATTTT
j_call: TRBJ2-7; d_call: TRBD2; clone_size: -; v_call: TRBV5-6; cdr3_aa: CASSWGTGGRSHYEQYF; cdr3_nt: TGTGCCAGCAGCTGGGGTACGGGGGGTCGAAGCCATTACGAGCAGTACTTC
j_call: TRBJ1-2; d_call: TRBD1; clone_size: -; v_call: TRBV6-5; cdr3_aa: CASTTYPRTGNGYTF; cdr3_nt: TGTGCCAGCACCACTTATCCGAGGACAGGGAATGGCTACACCTTC
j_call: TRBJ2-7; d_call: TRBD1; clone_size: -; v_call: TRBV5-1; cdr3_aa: CASREGTGAYEQYF; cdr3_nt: TGCGCCAGCAGGGAGGGGACAGGGGCCTACGAGCAGTACTTC
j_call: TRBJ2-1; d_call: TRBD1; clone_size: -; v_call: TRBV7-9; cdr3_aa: CASSSGQGPYNEQFF; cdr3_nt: TGTGCCAGCAGCTCGGGACAGGGACCCTACAATGAGCAGTTCTTC
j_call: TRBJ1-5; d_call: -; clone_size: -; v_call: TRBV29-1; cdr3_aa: CSVVGGRGQPQHF; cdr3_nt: TGCAGCGTTGTGGGGGGACGGGGCCAGCCCCAGCATTTT